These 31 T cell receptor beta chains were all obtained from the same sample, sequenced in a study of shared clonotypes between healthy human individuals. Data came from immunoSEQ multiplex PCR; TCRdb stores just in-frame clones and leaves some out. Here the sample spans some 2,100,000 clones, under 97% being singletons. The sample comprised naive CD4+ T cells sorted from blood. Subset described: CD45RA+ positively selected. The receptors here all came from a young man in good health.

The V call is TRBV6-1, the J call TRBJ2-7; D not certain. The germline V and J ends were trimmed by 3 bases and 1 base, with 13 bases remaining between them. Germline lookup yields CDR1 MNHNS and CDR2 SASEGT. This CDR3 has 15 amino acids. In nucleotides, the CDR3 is TGTGCCAGCAGTGAGGGCCCGGACGGATCCTACGAGCAGTACTTC. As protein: CASSEGPDGSYEQYF.

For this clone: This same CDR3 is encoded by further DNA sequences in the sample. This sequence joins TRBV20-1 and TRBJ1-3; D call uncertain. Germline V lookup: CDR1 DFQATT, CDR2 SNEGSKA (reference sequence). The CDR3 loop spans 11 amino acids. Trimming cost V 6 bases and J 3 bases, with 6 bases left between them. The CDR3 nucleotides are TGCAGTGCCATCTTTGGAAACACCATATATTTT. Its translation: CSAIFGNTIYF.

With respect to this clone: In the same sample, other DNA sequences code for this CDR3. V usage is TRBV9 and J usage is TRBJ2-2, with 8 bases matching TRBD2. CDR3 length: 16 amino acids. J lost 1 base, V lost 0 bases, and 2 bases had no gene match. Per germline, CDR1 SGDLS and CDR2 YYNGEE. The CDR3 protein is CASSVASGGNTGELFF. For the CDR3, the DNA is TGTGCCAGCAGCGTAGCGAGCGGGGGGAACACCGGGGAGCTGTTTTTT.

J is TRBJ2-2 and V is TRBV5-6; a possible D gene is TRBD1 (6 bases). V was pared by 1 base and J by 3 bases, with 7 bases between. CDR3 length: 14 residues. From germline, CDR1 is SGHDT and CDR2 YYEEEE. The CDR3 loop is CASSLTGYTGELFF. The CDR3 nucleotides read TGTGCCAGCAGCTTGACAGGGTACACCGGGGAGCTGTTTTTT. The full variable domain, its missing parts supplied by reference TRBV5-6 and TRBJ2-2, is DAGVTQSPTHLIKTRGQQVTLRCSPKSGHDTVSWYQQALGQGPQFIFQYYEEEERQRGNFPDRFSGHQFPNYSSELNVNALLLGDSALYLCASSLTGYTGELFFGEGSRLTVL.

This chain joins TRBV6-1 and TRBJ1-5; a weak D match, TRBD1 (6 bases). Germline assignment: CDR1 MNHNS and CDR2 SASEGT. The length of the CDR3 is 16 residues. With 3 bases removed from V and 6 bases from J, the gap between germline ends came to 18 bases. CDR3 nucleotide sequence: TGTGCCAGCAGTGACCCCGGGAGGGGGAATAGTCAGCCCCAGCATTTT. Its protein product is CASSDPGRGNSQPQHF.

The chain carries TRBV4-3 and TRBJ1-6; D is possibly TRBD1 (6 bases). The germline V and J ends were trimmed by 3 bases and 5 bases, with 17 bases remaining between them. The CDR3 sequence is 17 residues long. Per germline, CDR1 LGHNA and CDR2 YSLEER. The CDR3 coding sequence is TGCGCCAGCAGCCAGTTTTATACAGGGACCAATAATTCACCCCTCCACTTT. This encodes CASSQFYTGTNNSPLHF.

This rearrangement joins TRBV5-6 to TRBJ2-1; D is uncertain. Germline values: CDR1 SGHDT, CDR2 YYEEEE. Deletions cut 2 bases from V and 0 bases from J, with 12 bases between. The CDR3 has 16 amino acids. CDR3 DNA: TGTGCCAGCAGCTTAGGGTTCCGAAGCTCCTACAATGAGCAGTTCTTC. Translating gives CASSLGFRSSYNEQFF.

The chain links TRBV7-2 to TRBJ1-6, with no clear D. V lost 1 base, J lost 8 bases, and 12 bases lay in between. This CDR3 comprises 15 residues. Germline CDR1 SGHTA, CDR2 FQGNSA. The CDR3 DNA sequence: TGTGCCAGCAGCTTAGTTACGGGGATTGATTCACCCCTCCACTTT. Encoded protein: CASSLVTGIDSPLHF.

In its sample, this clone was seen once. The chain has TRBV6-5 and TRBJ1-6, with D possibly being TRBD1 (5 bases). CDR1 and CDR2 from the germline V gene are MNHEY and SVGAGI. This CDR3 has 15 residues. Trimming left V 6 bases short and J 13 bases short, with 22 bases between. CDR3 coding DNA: TGTGCCAGCAGAGAAAGGGGCAGGGCCATTAACCCCCTCCACTTT. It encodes CASRERGRAINPLHF.

CDR3 residues: CASSLGGRTQPYYGYTF. The CDR3 DNA reads TGTGCCAGCAGCTTGGGAGGACGGACCCAACCATACTATGGCTACACCTTC. The chain links TRBV7-8 to TRBJ1-2; D gene unclear. CDR3 size: 17 residues. With 3 bases removed from V and 3 bases from J, the gap between germline ends came to 20 bases. Looked up from germline, CDR1 is SGHVS and CDR2 is FQNEAQ.

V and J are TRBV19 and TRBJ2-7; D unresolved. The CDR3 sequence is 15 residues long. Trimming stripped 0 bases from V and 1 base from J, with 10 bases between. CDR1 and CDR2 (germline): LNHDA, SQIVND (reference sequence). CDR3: CASSIDWRTSYEQYF. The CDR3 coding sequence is TGTGCCAGTAGTATAGATTGGCGAACATCCTACGAGCAGTACTTC.

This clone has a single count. The chain's CDR3 is CASTPRGTYYGYTF. The CDR3 DNA reads TGTGCCAGCACCCCAAGAGGGACCTACTATGGCTACACCTTC. This chain connects TRBV9 to TRBJ1-2; D is possibly TRBD1 (5 bases). The CDR3 loop spans 14 amino acids. Germline V lookup: CDR1 SGDLS, CDR2 YYNGEE. V was shortened by 6 bases and J by 3 bases, with 15 bases between the two germline ends. Full variable domain (rest looked up from reference TRBV9 and TRBJ1-2): DSGVTQTPKHLITATGQRVTLRCSPRSGDLSVYWYQQSLDQGLQFLIQYYNGEERAKGNILERFSAQQFPDLHSELNLSSLELGDSALYFCASTPRGTYYGYTFGSGTRLTVV.

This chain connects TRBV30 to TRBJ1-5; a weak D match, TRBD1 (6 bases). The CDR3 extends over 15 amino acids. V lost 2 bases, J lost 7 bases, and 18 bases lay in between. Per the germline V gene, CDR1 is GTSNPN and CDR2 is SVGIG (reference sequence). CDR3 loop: CAWSSSGASGQPQHF. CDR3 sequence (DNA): TGTGCCTGGAGTTCCTCAGGGGCCAGCGGGCAGCCCCAGCATTTT.

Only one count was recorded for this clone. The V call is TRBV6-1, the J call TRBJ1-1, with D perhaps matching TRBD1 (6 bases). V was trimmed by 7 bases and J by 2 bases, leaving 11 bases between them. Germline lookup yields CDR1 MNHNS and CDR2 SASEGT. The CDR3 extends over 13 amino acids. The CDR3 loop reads CASTPGVNTEAFF. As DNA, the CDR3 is TGTGCCAGCACCCCAGGGGTTAACACTGAAGCTTTCTTT.

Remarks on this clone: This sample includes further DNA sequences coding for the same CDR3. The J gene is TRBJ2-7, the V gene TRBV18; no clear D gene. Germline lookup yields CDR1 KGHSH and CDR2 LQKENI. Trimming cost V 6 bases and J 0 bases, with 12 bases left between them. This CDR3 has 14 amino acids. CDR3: CASSPGSGSYEQYF. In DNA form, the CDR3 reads TGTGCCAGCTCGCCCGGATCCGGCTCCTACGAGCAGTACTTC. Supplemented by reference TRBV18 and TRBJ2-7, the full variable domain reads NAGVMQNPRHLVRRRGQEARLRCSPMKGHSHVYWYRQLPEEGLKFMVYLQKENIIDESGMPKERFSAEFPKEGPSILRIQQVVRGDSAAYFCASSPGSGSYEQYFGPGTRLTVT.

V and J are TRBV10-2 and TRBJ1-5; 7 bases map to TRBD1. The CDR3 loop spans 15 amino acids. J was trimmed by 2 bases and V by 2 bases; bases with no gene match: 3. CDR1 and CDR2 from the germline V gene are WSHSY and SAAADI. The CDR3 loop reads CASSEGDRGNQPQHF. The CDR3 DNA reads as TGCGCCAGCAGTGAGGGCGACAGGGGCAATCAGCCCCAGCATTTT.

The CDR3 region is CASRETGNGNQPQHF. The CDR3, as DNA: TGTGCCAGTAGGGAGACAGGGAATGGTAATCAGCCCCAGCATTTT. The gene calls are TRBV19 and TRBJ1-5; 7 bases are a match to TRBD1. This CDR3 spans 15 amino acids. Trimming removed 6 bases from V and 4 bases from J; junction bases left unmatched: 9. The germline V gene encodes CDR1 LNHDA and CDR2 SQIVND (reference sequence). The full variable domain, rest sourced from reference TRBV19 and TRBJ1-5, is DGGITQSPKYLFRKEGQNVTLSCEQNLNHDAMYWYRQDPGQGLRLIYYSQIVNDFQKGDIAEGYSVSREKKESFPLTVTSAQKNPTAFYLCASRETGNGNQPQHFGDGTRLSIL.

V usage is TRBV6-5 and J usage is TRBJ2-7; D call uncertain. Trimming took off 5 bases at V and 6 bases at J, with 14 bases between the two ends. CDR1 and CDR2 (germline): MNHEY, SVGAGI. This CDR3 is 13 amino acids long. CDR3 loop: CASSNPPGSEQYF. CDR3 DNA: TGTGCCAGCAGTAACCCGCCGGGTTCCGAGCAGTACTTC.

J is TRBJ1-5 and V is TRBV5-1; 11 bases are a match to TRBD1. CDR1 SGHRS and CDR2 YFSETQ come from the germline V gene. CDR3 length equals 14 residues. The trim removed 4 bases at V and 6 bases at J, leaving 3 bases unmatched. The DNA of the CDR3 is TGCGCCAGCAGCCGGACAGGGGGCAGTCAGCCCCAGCATTTT. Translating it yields CASSRTGGSQPQHF. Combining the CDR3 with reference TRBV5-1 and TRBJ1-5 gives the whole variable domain KAGVTQTPRYLIKTRGQQVTLSCSPISGHRSVSWYQQTPGQGLQFLFEYFSETQRNKGNFPGRFSGRQFSNSRSEMNVSTLELGDSALYLCASSRTGGSQPQHFGDGTRLSIL.

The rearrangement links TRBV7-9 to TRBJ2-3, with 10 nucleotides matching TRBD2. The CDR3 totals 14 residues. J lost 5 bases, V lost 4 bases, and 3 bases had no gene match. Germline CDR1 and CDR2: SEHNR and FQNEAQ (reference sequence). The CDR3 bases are TGTGCCAGCAGCTCCAGCGGGAGGGTAGATACGCAGTATTTT. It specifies CASSSSGRVDTQYF.

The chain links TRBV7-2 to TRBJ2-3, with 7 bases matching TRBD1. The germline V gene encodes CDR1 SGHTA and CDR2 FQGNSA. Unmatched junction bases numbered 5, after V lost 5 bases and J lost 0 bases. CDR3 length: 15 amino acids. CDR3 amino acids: CASSQQGSSTDTQYF. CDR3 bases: TGTGCCAGCAGCCAACAGGGGTCTAGCACAGATACGCAGTATTTT.

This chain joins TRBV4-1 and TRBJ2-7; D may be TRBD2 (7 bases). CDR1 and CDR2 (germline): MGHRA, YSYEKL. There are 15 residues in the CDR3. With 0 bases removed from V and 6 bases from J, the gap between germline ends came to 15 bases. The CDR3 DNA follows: TGCGCCAGCAGCCAAGAGGTACAGGGAGGGGGCGAGCAGTACTTC. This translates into CASSQEVQGGGEQYF.

CDR3 nucleotides: TGTGCCAGCAGCTTTTACGACAGGGGTCAAGAGACCCAGTACTTC. It specifies CASSFYDRGQETQYF. The chain recombines TRBV5-6 with TRBJ2-5; the match to TRBD1 covers 8 bases. Germline-derived CDR1 and CDR2 are SGHDT and YYEEEE. The trim removed 2 bases at V and 2 bases at J, leaving 5 bases unmatched. The CDR3 is made up of 15 amino acids. Based on the CDR3 plus reference TRBV5-6 and TRBJ2-5, the full variable domain is DAGVTQSPTHLIKTRGQQVTLRCSPKSGHDTVSWYQQALGQGPQFIFQYYEEEERQRGNFPDRFSGHQFPNYSSELNVNALLLGDSALYLCASSFYDRGQETQYFGPGTRLLVL.

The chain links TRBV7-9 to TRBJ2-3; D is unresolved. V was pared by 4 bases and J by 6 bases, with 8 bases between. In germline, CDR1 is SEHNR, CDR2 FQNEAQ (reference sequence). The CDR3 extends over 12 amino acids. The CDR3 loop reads CASSSMIDTQYF. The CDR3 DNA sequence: TGTGCCAGCAGCTCTATGATCGATACGCAGTATTTT. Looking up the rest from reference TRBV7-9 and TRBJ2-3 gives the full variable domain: DTGVSQNPRHKITKRGQNVTFRCDPISEHNRLYWYRQTLGQGPEFLTYFQNEAQLEKSRLLSDRFSAERPKGSFSTLEIQRTEQGDSAMYLCASSSMIDTQYFGPGTRLTVL.

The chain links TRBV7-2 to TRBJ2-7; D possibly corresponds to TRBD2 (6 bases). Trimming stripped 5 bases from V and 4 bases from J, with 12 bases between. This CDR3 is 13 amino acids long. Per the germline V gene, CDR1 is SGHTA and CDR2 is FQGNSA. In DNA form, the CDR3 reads TGTGCCAGCAGCGGGAGGCCTCGTTACGAGCAGTACTTC. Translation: CASSGRPRYEQYF.

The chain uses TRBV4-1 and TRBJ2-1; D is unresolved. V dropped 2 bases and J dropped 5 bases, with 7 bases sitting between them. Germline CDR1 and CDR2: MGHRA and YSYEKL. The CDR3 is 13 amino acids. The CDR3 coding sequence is TGCGCCAGCAGCCAATTGTTTGACAATGAGCAGTTCTTC. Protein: CASSQLFDNEQFF.

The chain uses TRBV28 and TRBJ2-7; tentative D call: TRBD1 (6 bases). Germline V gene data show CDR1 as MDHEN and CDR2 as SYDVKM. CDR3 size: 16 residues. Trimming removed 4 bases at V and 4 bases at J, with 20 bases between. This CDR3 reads CASSSFGGLASYEQYF. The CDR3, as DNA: TGTGCCAGCAGTTCGTTTGGGGGCCTCGCTTCTTACGAGCAGTACTTC.

The CDR3 sequence: CASSTTTGRRTEAFF. DNA of the CDR3: TGTGCCAGCAGTACCACGACAGGGCGTCGCACTGAAGCTTTCTTT. The chain couples TRBV28 to TRBJ1-1; the match to TRBD1 covers 7 bases. The CDR3 has 15 amino acids. CDR1 and CDR2 from the germline V gene are MDHEN and SYDVKM. J lost 4 bases, V lost 5 bases, and 10 bases had no gene match.

In DNA, the CDR3 is TGTGCCACCGGTCCCTCGGGTTGGGACGAGCAGTACTTC. Protein product: CATGPSGWDEQYF. This chain connects TRBV10-3 to TRBJ2-7; no clear D gene. CDR1 and CDR2 from the germline V gene are ENHRY and SYGVKD. There are 13 residues in the CDR3. The V gene lost 10 bases and the J gene lost 5 bases, with 18 bases spanning the gap.

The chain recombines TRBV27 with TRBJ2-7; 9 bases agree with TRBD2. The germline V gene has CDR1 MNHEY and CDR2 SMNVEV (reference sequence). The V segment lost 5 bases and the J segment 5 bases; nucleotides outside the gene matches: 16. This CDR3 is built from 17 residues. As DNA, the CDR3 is TGTGCCAGCAGTAAGTACCTAGCGGGAAGGGTTCCCAACGAGCAGTACTTC. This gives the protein CASSKYLAGRVPNEQYF.

CDR3 amino acids: CASGHGIGEQFF. DNA of the CDR3: TGCGCCAGCGGACACGGGATCGGGGAGCAGTTCTTC. The chain combines TRBV5-1 with TRBJ2-1; D may be TRBD1 or TRBD2 (5 bases each). Germline V gives CDR1 SGHRS, CDR2 YFSETQ. V lost 7 bases to trimming and J lost 10 bases, with 15 bases between them. This CDR3 spans 12 amino acids.